The 32 T cell receptor beta chains reported below all come from one sample, sequenced in a study of cytomegalovirus exposure and HLA in healthy donors. The primer mix had 60 Vbeta and 13 Jbeta primers. Clones were read by immunoSEQ multiplex PCR, and TCRdb kept only the in-frame ones, dropping some. The table lists tens of thousands of clones, roughly 80% of them singletons. The sequencing sample was made of PBMCs. Receptor source: a girl aged 2-10 years in good health and CMV-seropositive.

The V call is TRBV2, the J call TRBJ1-1; 7 positions match TRBD1. This CDR3 contains 13 residues. Germline CDR1 SNHLY, CDR2 FYNNEI. V shed 8 bases and J 3 bases; nucleotides not matched to a gene: 6. CDR3 protein: CASAPTGDTEAFF. CDR3 nucleotides: TGTGCCAGCGCCCCCACAGGGGACACTGAAGCTTTCTTT.

The chain combines TRBV10-3 with TRBJ1-2; D unresolved. There are 14 residues in the CDR3. Germline V lookup: CDR1 ENHRY, CDR2 SYGVKD. V lost 3 bases, J lost 8 bases, and 16 bases lay in between. The CDR3 bases are TGTGCCATCAGTGACCAACCGACGGGTCACGGCTACACCTTC. This encodes CAISDQPTGHGYTF.

This clone has a single count. This chain connects TRBV5-1 to TRBJ1-1; D is possibly TRBD1 (6 bases). The CDR3 runs 15 residues. Per germline, CDR1 SGHRS and CDR2 YFSETQ. V lost 9 bases and J 2 bases, leaving 20 bases between the germline ends. The CDR3, as DNA: TGCGCCACGGCCCTAGACAGGAGACTAAACACTGAAGCTTTCTTT. This encodes CATALDRRLNTEAFF.

The chain recombines TRBV7-2 with TRBJ2-5; TRBD2 matches 7 bases. The V gene end was trimmed by 5 bases and the J gene end by 9 bases; junction bases not matched to a gene: 18. This CDR3 is built from 16 residues. The germline gives CDR1 SGHTA, CDR2 FQGNSA. Here the CDR3 reads CASSPLDSGPPRAQYF. CDR3 coding DNA: TGTGCCAGCAGCCCACTGGATAGCGGGCCTCCCAGGGCCCAGTACTTC.

The chain recombines TRBV13 with TRBJ2-3; the D gene is possibly TRBD1 (6 bases). The CDR3 has 17 amino acids. The germline gives CDR1 PRHDT, CDR2 FYEKMQ (reference sequence). V lost 2 bases to trimming and J lost 3 bases, with 18 bases between them. In DNA form, the CDR3 reads TGTGCCAGCAGCTTATGGGGGCGCAGGGATGGAACAGATACGCAGTATTTT. Its protein product is CASSLWGRRDGTDTQYF.

This clone was seen just once. The chain combines TRBV7-2 with TRBJ2-4; D may be TRBD1 (6 bases). The CDR3 spans 16 residues. The germline V gene has CDR1 SGHTA and CDR2 FQGNSA. V lost 4 bases and J 3 bases, leaving 16 bases between the germline ends. The CDR3, as DNA: TGTGCCAGCAGCTCACGACAGGAAGGGGTCAAAAACATTCAGTACTTC. Translated: CASSSRQEGVKNIQYF.

The J gene is TRBJ1-1, the V gene TRBV28; D gene ambiguous. The CDR3 contains 16 residues. The V end lost 5 bases, the J end lost 10 bases, and 26 bases lay between the germline ends. In germline, CDR1 is MDHEN, CDR2 SYDVKM. As DNA, the CDR3 is TGTGCCAGCAGTACCATAAACCGAGAACTTGTTATGGTAGCTTTCTTT. It encodes CASSTINRELVMVAFF.

This clone appeared once. The V gene is TRBV6-5, the J gene TRBJ1-2, with D perhaps matching TRBD1 (6 bases). V was clipped by 0 bases and J by 7 bases, with 12 bases between them. From germline, CDR1 is MNHEY and CDR2 SVGAGI. The CDR3 extends over 14 amino acids. The CDR3 nucleotides are TGTGCCAGCAGTTACTCCCGGGGGGCCTCTGGCTACACCTTC. Translation: CASSYSRGASGYTF.

Written as DNA, the CDR3 is TGCGCCAGCAGCTTGGTAGGGGGCGAGGGCTACACCTTC. Encoded protein: CASSLVGGEGYTF. The rearrangement joins TRBV5-1 to TRBJ1-2, with 7 bases fitting TRBD1. Germline V lookup: CDR1 SGHRS, CDR2 YFSETQ. The CDR3 length is 13 residues. V shed 0 bases and J 8 bases; nucleotides not matched to a gene: 4.

V gene TRBV4-1 combines with J gene TRBJ2-5, with TRBD2 matching over 13 bases. Losses at the gene ends were 3 bases for V and 5 bases for J; bases not matched to a gene: 6. The CDR3 covers 16 residues. From germline, CDR1 is MGHRA and CDR2 YSYEKL. The CDR3: CASSHLLAGGGETQYF. CDR3 in DNA: TGCGCCAGCAGCCACCTACTAGCGGGAGGGGGGGAGACCCAGTACTTC.

On this clone: Without the conserved terminal phenylalanine or tryptophan, this CDR3 likely stems from a read error. Because the CDR3's place on the DNA is in doubt, the DNA is left out and the CDR3 is given as listed by TCRdb. The chain links TRBV2 to TRBJ2-7; the D call in the table, TRBD2, was not verified against the DNA. The germline gives CDR1 SNHLY, CDR2 FYNNEI. Inclusive of both ends, the CDR3 amounts to 14 amino acids. The chain's CDR3 is CASSAQVTSVDFKL.

The chain carries TRBV28 and TRBJ1-1; D not certain. The CDR3 totals 15 residues. Germline loops: CDR1 MDHEN, CDR2 SYDVKM. Trimming stripped 4 bases from V and 5 bases from J, with 17 bases between. CDR3 sequence (DNA): TGTGCCAGCAGTTCGCCGGGATCCGGGAAGACTGAAGCTTTCTTT. This codes for CASSSPGSGKTEAFF.

The chain links TRBV7-9 to TRBJ1-1; D is unclear. Germline CDR1 SEHNR, CDR2 FQNEAQ (reference sequence). This CDR3 has 12 amino acids. Trimming pared 3 bases from V and 7 bases from J, leaving 9 bases between. This CDR3 reads CASSFSGDEAFF. DNA of the CDR3: TGTGCCAGCAGCTTCTCCGGAGATGAAGCTTTCTTT.

The V and J genes are TRBV25-1 and TRBJ2-1; D may be TRBD2 (6 bases). CDR3 size: 16 residues. Germline assignment: CDR1 MGHDK and CDR2 SYGVNS. V shed 0 bases and J shed 2 bases, with 11 bases lying between them. The CDR3 loop reads CASSEYRLEPYNEQFF. As DNA, the CDR3 is TGTGCCAGCAGTGAATATAGACTAGAACCCTACAATGAGCAGTTCTTC. Full variable domain (rest looked up from reference TRBV25-1 and TRBJ2-1): EADIYQTPRYLVIGTGKKITLECSQTMGHDKMYWYQQDPGMELHLIHYSYGVNSTEKGDLSSESTVSRIRTEHFPLTLESARPSHTSQYLCASSEYRLEPYNEQFFGPGTRLTVL.

V gene TRBV7-9 combines with J gene TRBJ2-3; D is uncertain. V gave up 11 bases and J gave up 0 bases, with 9 bases separating them. CDR3 length: 12 amino acids. Germline CDR1 reads SEHNR; CDR2 reads FQNEAQ (reference sequence). This CDR3 reads CALAVSTDTQYF. The CDR3 DNA is TGTGCCCTCGCGGTGAGCACAGATACGCAGTATTTT.

This sequence joins TRBV29-1 and TRBJ2-7; 9 bases are shared with TRBD2. This CDR3 is 17 amino acids long. Trimming removed 4 bases from V and 3 bases from J; junction bases left unmatched: 16. CDR1 is SQVTM and CDR2 is ANQGSEA in the germline V gene. CDR3 nucleotides: TGCAGCGTTGTCTTCCTAGCGGGAACTTCCCCGGGCTACGAGCAGTACTTC. This sequence encodes CSVVFLAGTSPGYEQYF.

This clone was seen a single time. The chain uses TRBV10-2 and TRBJ1-2; 10 bases align to TRBD1. The CDR3 covers 16 residues. J was trimmed by 4 bases and V by 7 bases; bases with no gene match: 12. Per the germline V gene, CDR1 is WSHSY and CDR2 is SAAADI. The CDR3 nucleotides read TGCGCCAGCAACCGAGTGGGGACAGGGGACCCCTATGGCTACACCTTC. This translates into CASNRVGTGDPYGYTF.

This chain links TRBV30 with TRBJ2-3; no reliable D call. Trimming shortened V by 2 bases and J by 2 bases, and 5 bases separated the two germline ends. CDR3 length equals 12 residues. CDR1 and CDR2 from the germline V gene are GTSNPN and SVGIG (reference sequence). The CDR3 bases are TGTGCCTGGAGTCCCTACACAGATACGCAGTATTTT. This encodes CAWSPYTDTQYF.

The gene calls are TRBV19 and TRBJ1-1, with 9 bases aligning to TRBD1. V dropped 3 bases and J dropped 11; count of bases not matched to a gene: 4. Germline CDR1 is LNHDA and CDR2 is SQIVND (reference sequence). This CDR3 has 12 residues. The CDR3 loop is CASSIRDRAAFF. In DNA form, the CDR3 reads TGTGCCAGTAGTATCAGGGACAGGGCGGCTTTCTTT.

CDR3 amino acids: CASSLSRGRGRTDTQYF. DNA of the CDR3: TGTGCCAGCAGCTTGAGTCGCGGGAGAGGTCGGACAGATACGCAGTATTTT. This chain uses TRBV5-6 with TRBJ2-3; the match to TRBD2 covers 7 bases. Germline CDR1 SGHDT, CDR2 YYEEEE. The CDR3 contains 17 residues. J gave up 3 bases and V 1 base, and 11 bases lay outside the gene matches.

This clone was detected only once. V gene TRBV7-8 combines with J gene TRBJ2-7; 9 positions agree with TRBD1. The CDR3 is 16 residues long. Looked up from germline, CDR1 is SGHVS and CDR2 is FQNEAQ. V lost 6 bases, J lost 2 bases, and 11 bases stayed unmatched. Written as DNA, the CDR3 is TGTGCCAGCAGAGACAGGGGGGGGAGTACGACCTACGAGCAGTACTTC. Protein: CASRDRGGSTTYEQYF.

This clone was seen only a few times. The chain combines TRBV6-1 with TRBJ2-1; D unresolved. The V gene lost 3 bases and the J gene lost 6 bases, with 6 bases spanning the gap. This CDR3 region has 12 residues. Germline V CDR1 and CDR2: MNHNS, SASEGT. The CDR3 coding sequence is TGTGCCAGCAGTGATTCTAGCAATGAGCAGTTCTTC. This sequence encodes CASSDSSNEQFF.

This clone was detected once. The rearrangement uses TRBV4-3 and TRBJ1-4; the match to TRBD1 covers 8 bases. The CDR3 is 17 amino acids. CDR1 is LGHNA and CDR2 is YSLEER in the germline V gene. Germline trimming cut 1 base from V and 2 bases from J; bases unmatched to any gene: 6. This CDR3 is CASSQGQGLATNEKLFF. CDR3 nucleotide sequence: TGCGCCAGCAGCCAAGGACAGGGGTTGGCCACTAATGAAAAACTGTTTTTT.

The chain employs TRBV4-1 and TRBJ2-7; TRBD1 might be the D (5 bases). CDR3 length: 14 amino acids. The germline CDR1 and CDR2 sequences are MGHRA and YSYEKL. V gave up 0 bases and J gave up 6 bases, with 12 bases separating them. CDR3: CASSQDVQGSEQYF. CDR3 nucleotide sequence: TGCGCCAGCAGCCAAGATGTGCAGGGCTCCGAGCAGTACTTC.

The chain recombines TRBV29-1 with TRBJ2-5, with 9 bases lining up with TRBD1. Trimming removed 5 bases from V and 5 bases from J; junction bases left unmatched: 18. Germline CDR1 SQVTM, CDR2 ANQGSEA. The CDR3 covers 17 residues. The CDR3 loop is CSVTPGQGKPTGETQYF. For the CDR3, the DNA is TGCAGCGTTACGCCGGGACAGGGAAAACCCACCGGGGAGACCCAGTACTTC.

The chain has TRBV2 and TRBJ2-5; no definite D call. The CDR3 totals 9 residues. The germline V gene has CDR1 SNHLY and CDR2 FYNNEI. Trimming left V 5 bases short and J 9 bases short, with 4 bases between. The DNA for the CDR3 is TGTGCCAGCAGTTCCGCCCAGTACTTC. Amino acids: CASSSAQYF.

This clone was observed a handful of times. V and J are TRBV19 and TRBJ2-2, with D hard to call. The length of the CDR3 is 11 residues. Trimming stripped 7 bases from V and 5 bases from J, with 5 bases between. CDR1 LNHDA and CDR2 SQIVND come from the germline V gene (reference sequence). The CDR3 nucleotides read TGTGCCAGTACCAGAACCGGGGAGCTGTTTTTT. It codes for CASTRTGELFF.

The CDR3 sequence: CASSLRDSSGNTIYF. Written as DNA, the CDR3 is TGTGCCAGCAGTTTGAGGGACAGCTCTGGAAACACCATATATTTT. J is TRBJ1-3 and V is TRBV6-5, with TRBD1 matching over 7 bases. Germline V CDR1 and CDR2: MNHEY, SVGAGI. The trim removed 4 bases at V and 0 bases at J, leaving 3 bases unmatched. The CDR3 runs 15 residues.

The V and J genes are TRBV7-9 and TRBJ2-7; possible D gene TRBD2, 6 bases. Trimming took 0 bases from V and 0 from J, leaving 12 bases between them. The CDR3 length is 16 residues. Looked up from germline, CDR1 is SEHNR and CDR2 is FQNEAQ (reference sequence). The CDR3 coding sequence is TGTGCCAGCAGCTTAGCGCGGGGTAGCGGCTCCTACGAGCAGTACTTC. This encodes CASSLARGSGSYEQYF.

V is TRBV10-3 and J is TRBJ1-2; 9 nucleotides agree with TRBD1. There are 17 residues in the CDR3. The V gene's germline CDR1 is ENHRY and CDR2 SYGVKD. The J segment lost 6 bases and the V segment lost 5 bases, leaving 16 bases of the junction unmatched. The CDR3 sequence: CAISITGTGLLVHGYTF. CDR3 bases: TGTGCCATCAGTATTACCGGGACAGGGCTTTTGGTTCATGGCTACACCTTC.

This clone came up once. The V and J genes are TRBV6-5 and TRBJ2-5; D is perhaps TRBD1 (8 bases). V was cut by 5 bases and J by 3 bases, with 16 bases left in between. Germline values: CDR1 MNHEY, CDR2 SVGAGI. CDR3 length: 15 residues. In DNA form, the CDR3 reads TGTGCCAGCAGTGTACAGGGGGAGGGTAAAGAGACCCAGTACTTC. Its translation: CASSVQGEGKETQYF.

The chain joins TRBV5-1 to TRBJ1-4, with TRBD1 matching 9 bases. Germline CDR1 SGHRS, CDR2 YFSETQ. Germline trimming cut 4 bases from V and 0 bases from J; bases unmatched to any gene: 7. The CDR3 totals 17 residues. The CDR3 DNA reads TGCGCCAGCAGCCGACAGACAGGGGGTGCAACTAATGAAAAACTGTTTTTT. It is translated as CASSRQTGGATNEKLFF.